One sample yielded the 23 T cell receptor beta chains listed below, sequenced in a study of blood T cell repertoires in COVID-19. Assay: immunoSEQ multiplex PCR; the TCRdb copy retains only in-frame clones and omits some. The profile shows around 220,000 clones, nearly 90% of them singletons. The sequencing input was peripheral blood. The receptors stem from a woman in her 40s who had recovered from COVID-19.

The genes are TRBV2 and TRBJ1-2; D not certain. This CDR3 is built from 13 residues. Deletions cut 4 bases from V and 4 bases from J, with 10 bases between. Germline V gene sequence: CDR1 SNHLY, CDR2 FYNNEI. For the CDR3, the DNA is TGTGCCAGCAGTGTATGGCAGGCCTATGGCTACACCTTC. It codes for CASSVWQAYGYTF.

The V call is TRBV6-1, the J call TRBJ2-7, with 8 bases matching TRBD2. V was clipped by 3 bases and J by 3 bases; unmatched bases: 7. Per the germline V gene, CDR1 is MNHNS and CDR2 is SASEGT. This CDR3 is 15 amino acids long. The chain's CDR3 is CASSEGSGAHYEQYF. The CDR3 nucleotides are TGTGCCAGCAGTGAGGGTAGCGGGGCCCACTACGAGCAGTACTTC.

This chain joins TRBV10-3 and TRBJ1-1; TRBD1 matches 9 bases. The CDR3 runs 17 residues. Germline CDR1 ENHRY, CDR2 SYGVKD. J gave up 7 bases and V 2 bases, and 14 bases lay outside the gene matches. For the CDR3, the DNA is TGTGCCATCAGTGAGACCCCCGGGACAGGGAGGAGGGATGAAGCTTTCTTT. This translates into CAISETPGTGRRDEAFF.

The rearrangement uses TRBV4-3 and TRBJ2-3; TRBD2 is a possible D gene (5 bases). Germline values: CDR1 LGHNA, CDR2 YSLEER. This CDR3 region has 18 residues. V lost 2 bases and J lost 0, with 18 bases in between. The CDR3 is CASSQRSSPRTSTDTQYF. Written as DNA, the CDR3 is TGCGCCAGCAGCCAACGGTCTAGCCCTCGTACTAGCACAGATACGCAGTATTTT.

This chain links TRBV9 with TRBJ1-2, with 9 nucleotides matching TRBD1. V was pared by 2 bases and J by 8 bases, with 10 bases of the junction left unmatched. The CDR3 runs to 15 residues. Germline CDR1 SGDLS, CDR2 YYNGEE. In DNA, the CDR3 is TGTGCCAGCAGCGTCTACGGGGACAGGGTGTACGGCTACACCTTC. Amino acids: CASSVYGDRVYGYTF.

The V gene is TRBV11-3, the J gene TRBJ2-3; TRBD1 matches 8 bases. CDR1 and CDR2 from the germline V gene are SGHNT and YENEEA. V lost 4 bases to trimming and J lost 2 bases; unmatched junction nucleotides: 2. This CDR3 spans 14 amino acids. The CDR3, as DNA: TGTGCCAGCAGCTCGGGACAGGACACAGATACGCAGTATTTT. Translation: CASSSGQDTDTQYF.

The chain carries TRBV5-4 and TRBJ2-1, with D perhaps matching TRBD1 (5 bases). Germline loops: CDR1 SGHNT, CDR2 YYREEE (reference sequence). Trimming removed 1 base at V and 6 bases at J, with 5 bases between. The CDR3 has 12 amino acids. The CDR3 bases are TGTGCCAGCAGCTTGCAGGGCAATGAGCAGTTCTTC. Its translation: CASSLQGNEQFF.

The rearrangement links TRBV4-1 to TRBJ2-2, with a tentative D call TRBD2 (5 bases). Germline assignment: CDR1 MGHRA and CDR2 YSYEKL. This CDR3 is built from 14 residues. V lost 2 bases and J 5 bases, leaving 9 bases between the germline ends. DNA for the CDR3: TGCGCCAGCAGCCAACTAGGCGGGACCGGGGAGCTGTTTTTT. Protein product: CASSQLGGTGELFF.

This clone was seen more than once but under ten times. The chain combines TRBV19 with TRBJ1-1; D may be TRBD1 (5 bases). Trimming removed 5 bases at V and 1 base at J, with 11 bases between. Germline CDR1 reads LNHDA; CDR2 reads SQIVND (reference sequence). This CDR3 has 14 residues. CDR3 in DNA: TGTGCCAGTAGTCTATGGACAACGAACACTGAAGCTTTCTTT. Translating it yields CASSLWTTNTEAFF.

The chain links TRBV2 to TRBJ1-4; 8 bases map to TRBD1. J was trimmed by 13 bases and V by 2 bases; bases with no gene match: 3. Per the germline V gene, CDR1 is SNHLY and CDR2 is FYNNEI. The CDR3 is 12 residues long. CDR3 DNA sequence: TGTGCCAGCAGTGAATGGACAGGGAGACTGTTTTTT. Its protein is CASSEWTGRLFF.

The chain combines TRBV5-1 with TRBJ2-1; 11 bases line up with TRBD2. The V gene end was trimmed by 4 bases and the J gene end by 8 bases; junction bases not matched to a gene: 17. Germline lookup yields CDR1 SGHRS and CDR2 YFSETQ. This CDR3 is 18 amino acids long. This CDR3 reads CASSALAGAGMGYYEQFF. DNA of the CDR3: TGCGCCAGCAGCGCACTAGCGGGAGCGGGTATGGGTTATTATGAGCAGTTCTTC.

The chain has TRBV19 and TRBJ2-7; TRBD1 matches at 8 bases. The CDR3 sequence is 14 residues long. Germline trimming cut 2 bases from V and 0 bases from J; bases unmatched to any gene: 0. Per germline, CDR1 LNHDA and CDR2 SQIVND (reference sequence). CDR3 coding DNA: TGTGCCAGTAGTATAACAGGGGGCTCCTACGAGCAGTACTTC. Translation: CASSITGGSYEQYF. Full variable domain (missing parts from reference TRBV19 and TRBJ2-7): DGGITQSPKYLFRKEGQNVTLSCEQNLNHDAMYWYRQDPGQGLRLIYYSQIVNDFQKGDIAEGYSVSREKKESFPLTVTSAQKNPTAFYLCASSITGGSYEQYFGPGTRLTVT.

This clone has only a few counts. V usage is TRBV6-5 and J usage is TRBJ2-1; 7 bases are shared with TRBD2. The CDR3 sequence is 16 residues long. V was clipped by 4 bases and J by 6 bases; unmatched bases: 12. Germline-derived CDR1 and CDR2 are MNHEY and SVGAGI. CDR3 loop: CASSSPGGLAANEQFF. CDR3 DNA: TGTGCCAGCAGTTCACCCGGCGGGCTAGCGGCCAATGAGCAGTTCTTC.

This clone turned up a few times. The chain employs TRBV6-1 and TRBJ1-2, with D possibly TRBD1 on 6 matching bases. Germline V lookup: CDR1 MNHNS, CDR2 SASEGT. V dropped 1 base and J dropped 8 bases, with 11 bases sitting between them. This CDR3 contains 13 residues. As DNA, the CDR3 is TGTGCCAGCAGTGAAGAACAGGGTATGGGCTACACCTTC. Its protein is CASSEEQGMGYTF.

This chain uses TRBV10-2 with TRBJ2-7; D call uncertain. V gave up 3 bases and J gave up 2 bases, with 8 bases separating them. The CDR3 has 13 residues. CDR1 WSHSY and CDR2 SAAADI come from the germline V gene. DNA for the CDR3: TGCGCCAGCAGTGAACGGAGAGCCTACGAGCAGTACTTC. Translating gives CASSERRAYEQYF.

The chain combines TRBV7-2 with TRBJ2-7, with 10 bases matching TRBD2. CDR1 is SGHTA and CDR2 is FQGNSA in the germline V gene. The CDR3 contains 15 residues. V shed 1 base and J 2 bases; nucleotides not matched to a gene: 2. The CDR3 DNA reads as TGTGCCAGCAGCTTAGAGGGACTAGCGACCTACGAGCAGTACTTC. It translates to CASSLEGLATYEQYF.

This clone was observed a single time. The V gene is TRBV5-1, the J gene TRBJ1-3, with 7 bases identical to TRBD1. Germline loops: CDR1 SGHRS, CDR2 YFSETQ. The CDR3 covers 15 residues. Trimming at V came to 3 bases and at J to 4 bases, leaving 7 bases not matched to a gene. DNA of the CDR3: TGCGCCAGCAGCTACATAGGACAGGCGGGAAACACCATATATTTT. This codes for CASSYIGQAGNTIYF.

The chain uses TRBV7-3 and TRBJ2-1, with 7 nucleotides matching TRBD2. The V segment lost 3 bases and the J segment 7 bases; nucleotides outside the gene matches: 6. CDR1 SGHTA and CDR2 FQGTGA come from the germline V gene. This CDR3 contains 14 residues. CDR3 sequence: CASSLASGRNEQFF. In nucleotides, the CDR3 is TGTGCCAGCAGCTTGGCTAGCGGACGTAATGAGCAGTTCTTC.

The CDR3 region has the DNA TGTGCCAGTAGTGCGTTGGGCTCGGGGGAGAGAAATACGCAGTATTTT. Its protein product is CASSALGSGERNTQYF. The V and J genes are TRBV19 and TRBJ2-3; D is perhaps TRBD2 (6 bases). The V gene lost 5 bases and the J gene lost 7 bases, with 22 bases spanning the gap. Germline CDR1 LNHDA, CDR2 SQIVND (reference sequence). The CDR3 is 16 amino acids. Supplemented by reference TRBV19 and TRBJ2-3, the full variable domain reads DGGITQSPKYLFRKEGQNVTLSCEQNLNHDAMYWYRQDPGQGLRLIYYSQIVNDFQKGDIAEGYSVSREKKESFPLTVTSAQKNPTAFYLCASSALGSGERNTQYFGPGTRLTVL.

The chain joins TRBV4-2 to TRBJ2-7; TRBD1 agrees at 9 bases. V was clipped by 6 bases and J by 1 base; unmatched bases: 7. The CDR3 length is 15 residues. Germline V gives CDR1 LGHNA, CDR2 YNFKEQ. CDR3 residues: CASRNSGTGSYEQYF. The CDR3 DNA sequence: TGTGCCAGCAGGAACTCCGGGACAGGGTCCTACGAGCAGTACTTC.

This chain connects TRBV5-1 to TRBJ1-1, with 7 bases matching TRBD1. The CDR3 covers 14 residues. The V gene's germline CDR1 is SGHRS and CDR2 YFSETQ. V was pared by 6 bases and J by 4 bases, with 9 bases of the junction left unmatched. CDR3 protein: CASNAQGISTEAFF. For the CDR3, the DNA is TGCGCCAGCAACGCACAGGGGATAAGCACTGAAGCTTTCTTT.

The chain couples TRBV5-6 to TRBJ2-1; D is possibly TRBD2 (6 bases). Germline-derived CDR1 and CDR2 are SGHDT and YYEEEE. V lost 0 bases, J lost 1 base, and 11 bases lay in between. This CDR3 contains 16 residues. The CDR3 sequence is CASSLVGGLSYNEQFF. CDR3 bases: TGTGCCAGCAGCTTGGTGGGGGGACTTTCCTACAATGAGCAGTTCTTC.

The rearrangement uses TRBV4-2 and TRBJ1-5; D ambiguous. V dropped 1 base and J dropped 6 bases, with 16 bases sitting between them. This CDR3 has 16 amino acids. Germline V gives CDR1 LGHNA, CDR2 YNFKEQ. The CDR3: CASSQGGGIASQPQHF. CDR3 in DNA: TGTGCCAGCAGCCAAGGGGGAGGGATAGCAAGTCAGCCCCAGCATTTT.